This is a list of T cell receptor beta chains from one sample in a study of blood T cell repertoires in COVID-19. Assay used: immunoSEQ multiplex PCR; TCRdb lists only in-frame clones, some missing. The sample consists of 70,000 to 75,000 clones, roughly four fifths of them appearing once. Sequenced: peripheral blood. The receptors shown here come from a man between 70 and 80 years old with acute or convalescent COVID-19. Both conserved end residues are part of each CDR3. D genes are given only for firm matches. Size values are once, few and many counts, or a class for expanded clones, and some rows have none.

v_call	j_call	cdr3_length	clone_size	d_call	cdr3_aa	cdr3_nt
TRBV19	TRBJ2-7	14	NA	TRBD1	CASSRGTGSYEQYF	TGTGCCAGTAGTAGGGGGACAGGGTCCTACGAGCAGTACTTC
TRBV4-3	TRBJ2-1	17	NA	TRBD2	CASSQDLRLPGGNEQFF	TGCGCCAGCAGCCAAGACCTCCGATTACCGGGAGGCAATGAGCAGTTCTTC
TRBV2	TRBJ1-5	12	NA	NA	CASRADNQPQHF	TGTGCCAGCAGAGCGGACAATCAGCCCCAGCATTTT
TRBV11-2	TRBJ2-7	13	NA	TRBD2	CASSPGGYYEQYF	TGTGCCAGCAGCCCGGGAGGTTACTACGAGCAGTACTTC
TRBV19	TRBJ1-2	14	NA	NA	CASSSRGGIYGYTF	TGTGCCAGTAGTAGTCGGGGAGGAATCTATGGCTACACCTTC
TRBV6-5	TRBJ2-2	15	NA	TRBD2	CASSYAGVRTGELFF	TGTGCCAGCAGTTATGCGGGGGTGAGAACCGGGGAGCTGTTTTTT
TRBV27	TRBJ2-3	15	NA	NA	CASSWTGVSADTQYF	TGTGCCAGCAGTTGGACGGGAGTGTCAGCAGATACGCAGTATTTT
TRBV7-9	TRBJ2-3	16	NA	TRBD2	CASSKSGRTTPDTQYF	TGTGCCAGCAGCAAAAGCGGGAGAACGACACCAGATACGCAGTATTTT
TRBV19	TRBJ2-2	15	NA	TRBD2	CASSIVGLVPGELFF	TGTGCCAGTAGTATAGTGGGACTAGTGCCCGGGGAGCTGTTTTTT
TRBV30	TRBJ2-1	16	once	TRBD2	CAWSKKAGGRGGEQFF	TGTGCCTGGAGTAAAAAAGCGGGAGGGCGAGGGGGTGAGCAGTTCTTC
TRBV5-5	TRBJ2-7	18	NA	NA	CASSFVEGAGDFSYEQYF	TGTGCCAGCAGCTTTGTGGAGGGGGCAGGGGACTTCTCCTACGAGCAGTACTTC
TRBV28	TRBJ1-4	14	NA	NA	CASKAFTTNEKLFF	TGTGCCTCGAAAGCCTTTACAACTAATGAAAAACTGTTTTTT
TRBV5-4	TRBJ1-3	15	NA	TRBD1	CASSPGQGRIGTIYF	TGTGCCAGCAGCCCCGGACAGGGGAGGATCGGCACCATATATTTT
TRBV3-1/TRBV3-2	TRBJ2-1	13	NA	NA	CASSQSGGGEQFF	TGTGCCAGCAGCCAATCAGGGGGAGGTGAGCAGTTCTTC
TRBV29-1	TRBJ2-1	12	NA	NA	CSVVMYYNEQFF	TGCAGCGTTGTAATGTACTACAATGAGCAGTTCTTC
TRBV7-9	TRBJ2-3	18	once	TRBD2	CASSRPGLDRGIPDTQYF	TGTGCCAGCAGCCGACCGGGACTAGATCGGGGTATCCCAGATACGCAGTATTTT
TRBV5-4	TRBJ1-5	16	NA	TRBD1	CASSLGTGPSLQPQHF	TGTGCCAGCAGCTTGGGGACAGGACCGAGCCTTCAGCCCCAGCATTTT
TRBV6-5	TRBJ1-2	15	NA	NA	CASRDHGIANYGYTF	TGTGCCAGCAGGGACCACGGGATAGCTAACTATGGCTACACCTTC
TRBV24-1	TRBJ2-3	16	NA	TRBD1	CATSDLGTDSTDTQYF	TGTGCCACCAGTGATTTAGGGACAGATAGCACAGATACGCAGTATTTT
TRBV24-1	TRBJ2-1	17	NA	TRBD1	CATSDSSPGTVNNEQFF	TGTGCCACCAGTGATTCCAGTCCCGGGACAGTCAACAATGAGCAGTTCTTC
TRBV27	TRBJ1-5	15	NA	TRBD1	CASSFRRQGNQPQHF	TGTGCCAGCAGTTTCCGAAGACAGGGAAATCAGCCCCAGCATTTT
TRBV5-4	TRBJ1-1	14	NA	TRBD1	CASSFRGGEPGAFF	TGTGCCAGCAGCTTCCGAGGGGGCGAACCTGGGGCTTTCTTT
TRBV3-1/TRBV3-2	TRBJ2-7	13	NA	TRBD2	CASSERTSVEQYF	TGTGCCAGCAGCGAGAGGACTAGCGTCGAGCAGTACTTC
TRBV27	TRBJ2-3	16	NA	NA	CASRPPGGLVTDTQYF	TGTGCCAGCAGACCACCAGGAGGGCTGGTTACAGATACGCAGTATTTT